The subject of this entry is one T cell receptor beta chain. Clones were read by immunoSEQ multiplex PCR, and TCRdb kept only the in-frame ones, dropping some. Of hundreds of thousands of clones in the sample, around 85% were seen once. V was clipped by 4 bases and J by 1 base; unmatched bases: 13. The CDR3 runs to 17 residues. In germline, CDR1 is SGHRS, CDR2 YFSETQ. Cohorts were based on clinical histories the participants reported. In Cohort 3, a recovered donor had either two negative PCRs, clearance, or symptom resolution. This specimen comes from a study of blood T cell repertoires in COVID-19. At the level of the study: The United States, Italy and Spain provided the acute and convalescent COVID-19 samples. T cells, B-cell-depleted T cells, or PBMCs supplied cDNA or gDNA.

This receptor was taken from a woman aged 40 to 50 who had recovered from COVID-19. Sequenced material: PBMCs or T cells enriched from blood (not recorded which). The chain recombines TRBV5-1 with TRBJ1-2; 7 nucleotides agree with TRBD1. The CDR3 nucleotides are TGCGCCAGCAGCCTGACGACAGGGACTGGGATTAACTATGGCTACACCTTC. Translation: CASSLTTGTGINYGYTF. The full variable domain, in which reference TRBV5-1 and TRBJ1-2 provide the parts outside the CDR3, is KAGVTQTPRYLIKTRGQQVTLSCSPISGHRSVSWYQQTPGQGLQFLFEYFSETQRNKGNFPGRFSGRQFSNSRSEMNVSTLELGDSALYLCASSLTTGTGINYGYTFGSGTRLTVV.